The 24 T cell receptor beta chains listed next were all sequenced from one sample in a study of blood T cell repertoires in COVID-19. Libraries were prepared by immunoSEQ multiplex PCR; TCRdb keeps only in-frame clonotypes and omits some of them. Of about 98,000 clones listed, about 85% are singletons. The sequenced sample was peripheral blood. The receptors stem from a man aged 65 to 85 with acute or convalescent COVID-19.

This chain links TRBV3-1 (or the pseudogene TRBV3-2) with TRBJ1-2, with D perhaps TRBD1 (5 bases). CDR3 length: 13 residues. V was pared by 1 base and J by 8 bases, with 11 bases between. From germline, CDR1 is LGHDT and CDR2 YNNKEL (reference sequence). The CDR3 protein is CASSQGQGRGYTF. CDR3 sequence (DNA): TGTGCCAGCAGCCAAGGGCAGGGCCGCGGCTACACCTTC.

The V call is TRBV9, the J call TRBJ1-1; 7 bases line up with TRBD1. The J segment lost 3 bases and the V segment lost 4 bases, leaving 3 bases of the junction unmatched. Germline loops: CDR1 SGDLS, CDR2 YYNGEE. CDR3 size: 13 residues. The CDR3: CASSTGADTEAFF. CDR3 bases: TGTGCCAGCAGCACAGGGGCAGACACTGAAGCTTTCTTT.

The chain recombines TRBV5-5 with TRBJ1-2; D remains unclear. The germline V gene encodes CDR1 SGHKS and CDR2 YYEKEE (reference sequence). CDR3 length: 14 amino acids. The germline V and J ends were trimmed by 2 bases and 9 bases, with 17 bases remaining between them. CDR3 amino acids: CASSLEARGGSYTF. The CDR3 DNA follows: TGTGCCAGCAGCTTAGAGGCCAGAGGCGGGAGCTACACCTTC.

V gene TRBV3-1 (or the pseudogene TRBV3-2) combines with J gene TRBJ2-1, with 12 bases identical to TRBD2. The V and J ends lost 4 bases and 7 bases, in that order; junction bases with no gene match: 5. This CDR3 contains 15 residues. Germline V lookup: CDR1 LGHDT, CDR2 YNNKEL (reference sequence). The CDR3 bases are TGTGCCAGCAGCCCTAGCGGGGGGGCCGAGAATGAGCAGTTCTTC. Translation gives CASSPSGGAENEQFF.

This clone is a singleton in its sample. The chain recombines TRBV7-9 with TRBJ2-3; 9 bases match TRBD2. The V segment lost 1 base and the J segment 2 bases; nucleotides outside the gene matches: 7. Germline V gene data show CDR1 as SEHNR and CDR2 as FQNEAQ (reference sequence). The CDR3 contains 17 residues. Here the CDR3 reads CASSLVAGAPITDTQYF. The CDR3 nucleotides read TGTGCCAGCAGCTTAGTAGCGGGGGCGCCGATCACAGATACGCAGTATTTT.

The chain joins TRBV27 to TRBJ1-6; TRBD1 matches at 10 bases. This CDR3 is built from 14 residues. Germline CDR1 reads MNHEY; CDR2 reads SMNVEV (reference sequence). The ends lost 6 bases at V and 9 bases at J; junction bases unmatched: 5. The CDR3 spells CASSRQGAFSPLHF. As DNA, the CDR3 is TGTGCCAGCAGCCGACAGGGGGCGTTTTCACCCCTCCACTTT.

The rearrangement uses TRBV7-2 and TRBJ2-7, with 7 bases identical to TRBD1. Trimming took 3 bases from V and 5 from J; bases not matched to a gene: 7. Per the germline V gene, CDR1 is SGHTA and CDR2 is FQGNSA. This CDR3 contains 14 residues. CDR3 residues: CASSFGDSRHEQYF. The CDR3 DNA sequence: TGTGCCAGCAGCTTTGGGGACAGTCGTCACGAGCAGTACTTC.

The gene calls are TRBV2 and TRBJ1-2; D not resolved. V lost 7 bases and J lost 4, with 22 bases in between. CDR3 length: 16 amino acids. Germline V CDR1 and CDR2: SNHLY, FYNNEI. In DNA form, the CDR3 reads TGTGCCAGCATTCTTATCCCAGGTCTGAGTGGCTATGGCTACACCTTC. This encodes CASILIPGLSGYGYTF.

This clone was counted a single time. The V gene is TRBV5-1, the J gene TRBJ1-1, with 9 bases identical to TRBD1. With 4 bases clipped from V and 0 bases from J, the junction kept 10 bases outside the gene matches. Per germline, CDR1 SGHRS and CDR2 YFSETQ. CDR3 length: 17 amino acids. The CDR3 spells CASSPQGQGTMNTEAFF. CDR3 coding DNA: TGCGCCAGCAGCCCCCAAGGACAGGGGACCATGAACACTGAAGCTTTCTTT. Combining the CDR3 with reference TRBV5-1 and TRBJ1-1 gives the whole variable domain KAGVTQTPRYLIKTRGQQVTLSCSPISGHRSVSWYQQTPGQGLQFLFEYFSETQRNKGNFPGRFSGRQFSNSRSEMNVSTLELGDSALYLCASSPQGQGTMNTEAFFGQGTRLTVV.

The chain employs TRBV19 and TRBJ1-1; 10 nucleotides match TRBD1. The J segment lost 5 bases and the V segment lost 8 bases, leaving 5 bases of the junction unmatched. This CDR3 is built from 13 residues. From germline, CDR1 is LNHDA and CDR2 SQIVND (reference sequence). CDR3 sequence reads: CASSGQGGTEAFF. Here the CDR3 DNA reads TGTGCCAGTTCCGGACAGGGGGGGACTGAAGCTTTCTTT.

The count of this clone is one. V usage is TRBV20-1 and J usage is TRBJ2-3, with TRBD2 matching over 12 bases. This CDR3 comprises 16 residues. Per the germline V gene, CDR1 is DFQATT and CDR2 is SNEGSKA (reference sequence). V shed 3 bases, J shed 2 bases, and the junction held 6 bases outside the gene matches. CDR3 nucleotides: TGCAGTGCTAGTCGGCTAGCGGGGGGGTACACAGATACGCAGTATTTT. This encodes CSASRLAGGYTDTQYF.

The J gene is TRBJ2-7, the V gene TRBV6-5, with 9 bases aligning to TRBD1. CDR1 is MNHEY, CDR2 SVGAGI, per germline. V lost 1 base and J lost 3; bases outside the gene matches: 4. The CDR3 covers 15 residues. CDR3 sequence: CASSYFPGQGYEQYF. CDR3 DNA sequence: TGTGCCAGCAGTTACTTCCCGGGACAGGGCTACGAGCAGTACTTC.

This chain links TRBV24-1 with TRBJ1-2; 10 bases fit TRBD1. J lost 8 bases, V lost 7 bases, and 12 bases had no gene match. This CDR3 has 15 amino acids. The germline gives CDR1 KGHDR, CDR2 SFDVKD. The CDR3 DNA is TGTGCCACCAGCGCTACGGGACAGGGGAAACTCGGCTACACCTTC. As protein: CATSATGQGKLGYTF.

The rearrangement links TRBV28 to TRBJ1-5; the match to TRBD1 covers 7 bases. The CDR3 is made up of 15 amino acids. Germline V gives CDR1 MDHEN, CDR2 SYDVKM. V was pared by 5 bases and J by 4 bases, with 8 bases of the junction left unmatched. The CDR3 bases are TGTGCCAGCAGTCCCCCGACAGGGACTAATCAGCCCCAGCATTTT. It translates to CASSPPTGTNQPQHF. The full variable domain, completed using reference TRBV28 and TRBJ1-5, is DVKVTQSSRYLVKRTGEKVFLECVQDMDHENMFWYRQDPGLGLRLIYFSYDVKMKEKGDIPEGYSVSREKKERFSLILESASTNQTSMYLCASSPPTGTNQPQHFGDGTRLSIL.

V usage is TRBV10-3 and J usage is TRBJ2-3; 13 nucleotides line up with TRBD2. The J segment lost 3 bases and the V segment lost 5 bases, leaving 5 bases of the junction unmatched. Per the germline V gene, CDR1 is ENHRY and CDR2 is SYGVKD. This CDR3 contains 16 residues. The CDR3 DNA reads TGTGCCATCAGTTTACTAGCGGGGGGGCGTACAGATACGCAGTATTTT. It is translated as CAISLLAGGRTDTQYF.

V is TRBV4-1 and J is TRBJ1-4; 7 nucleotides match TRBD1. The CDR3 has 15 amino acids. J was trimmed by 8 bases and V by 2 bases; bases with no gene match: 8. The germline gives CDR1 MGHRA, CDR2 YSYEKL. CDR3 residues: CASSQIGGGREKLFF. The CDR3 region has the DNA TGCGCCAGCAGCCAAATAGGAGGGGGCCGCGAAAAACTGTTTTTT.

The genes are TRBV2 and TRBJ2-2, with D perhaps matching TRBD1 (5 bases). The CDR3 runs to 13 residues. Germline CDR1 is SNHLY and CDR2 is FYNNEI. The ends were cut back, 7 bases at V and 3 bases at J, with 9 bases in the middle. The chain's CDR3 is CASKVRDTGELFF. The CDR3 DNA is TGTGCCAGCAAAGTCAGGGACACCGGGGAGCTGTTTTTT.

This clone was seen a handful of times. The chain is built from TRBV2 and TRBJ1-5; D may be TRBD1 (6 bases). The CDR3 is 15 residues long. In germline, CDR1 is SNHLY, CDR2 FYNNEI. Trimming stripped 5 bases from V and 0 bases from J, with 11 bases between. DNA of the CDR3: TGTGCCAGCAGTAGTCGGACAGTTAGCAATCAGCCCCAGCATTTT. Amino acids: CASSSRTVSNQPQHF. Combining the CDR3 with reference TRBV2 and TRBJ1-5 gives the whole variable domain EPEVTQTPSHQVTQMGQEVILRCVPISNHLYFYWYRQILGQKVEFLVSFYNNEISEKSEIFDDQFSVERPDGSNFTLKIRSTKLEDSAMYFCASSSRTVSNQPQHFGDGTRLSIL.

The rearrangement uses TRBV4-1 and TRBJ2-7; 10 bases are a match to TRBD1. Germline CDR1 is MGHRA and CDR2 is YSYEKL. V dropped 3 bases and J dropped 6; count of bases not matched to a gene: 11. The CDR3 loop spans 16 amino acids. The CDR3 nucleotides are TGCGCCAGCAGCCACCCGGGACAGGGGCTCAAGTTCGAGCAGTACTTC. Its translation: CASSHPGQGLKFEQYF.

The chain uses TRBV5-1 and TRBJ2-2; 13 nucleotides align to TRBD2. Trimming cost V 7 bases and J 0 bases; bases outside gene matches: 3. Germline CDR1 reads SGHRS; CDR2 reads YFSETQ. This CDR3 region has 16 residues. CDR3 residues: CASGTSGTANTGELFF. The CDR3 DNA sequence: TGCGCCAGCGGGACTAGCGGGACCGCGAACACCGGGGAGCTGTTTTTT.

This clone showed up just once. The chain links TRBV5-1 to TRBJ2-6; TRBD2 might be the D (5 bases). Germline-derived CDR1 and CDR2 are SGHRS and YFSETQ. The CDR3 has 17 residues. V was clipped by 0 bases and J by 0 bases, with 10 bases between them. The DNA of the CDR3 is TGCGCCAGCAGCTTGGCAGGACTCTCCTCTGGGGCCAACGTCCTGACTTTC. Amino acids: CASSLAGLSSGANVLTF.

This clone was counted a single time. The chain uses TRBV6-2 or TRBV6-3 and TRBJ1-4; 7 nucleotides line up with TRBD1. CDR1 and CDR2 (germline): MNHEY, SVGEGT. V trimming: 2 bases; J trimming: 7 bases; junction bases outside the gene matches: 4. CDR3 length equals 14 residues. The CDR3 region is CASSYDRAGEKLFF. CDR3 DNA sequence: TGTGCCAGCAGTTACGACAGGGCTGGTGAAAAACTGTTTTTT.

The chain links TRBV13 to TRBJ2-1, with 7 nucleotides matching TRBD1. The CDR3 is made up of 15 amino acids. In germline, CDR1 is PRHDT, CDR2 FYEKMQ (reference sequence). The ends lost 0 bases at V and 7 bases at J; junction bases unmatched: 6. CDR3 residues: CASSLGGQAVNEQFF. The CDR3 nucleotides are TGTGCCAGCAGCTTAGGCGGACAGGCTGTTAATGAGCAGTTCTTC.

The rearrangement uses TRBV9 and TRBJ2-7; weak D call: TRBD1 (6 bases). In germline, CDR1 is SGDLS, CDR2 YYNGEE. The CDR3 length is 14 residues. Trimming pared 3 bases from V and 0 bases from J, leaving 10 bases between. The CDR3 reads CASSDGTPSYEQYF. The CDR3 DNA sequence: TGTGCCAGCAGCGACGGGACACCCTCCTACGAGCAGTACTTC.